This T cell receptor (beta chain) emerged from a study of technical replicates of blood from a few donors. Sequencing was performed with immunoSEQ multiplex PCR; in TCRdb, only in-frame clones are kept and a portion is missing. This table holds tens of thousands of clones, roughly 94% found once. The germline CDR1 and CDR2 sequences are SGHRS and YFSETQ. The CDR3 sequence is 12 residues long. Trimming shortened V by 1 base and J by 10 bases, and 9 bases separated the two germline ends. The specimen was T cells isolated from PBMCs. This receptor was taken from a human donor in good health. V is TRBV5-1 and J is TRBJ2-1; maybe TRBD1 (5 bases). The chain's CDR3 is CASSLFRGEQFF. The CDR3 coding sequence is TGCGCCAGCAGCTTGTTTAGGGGCGAGCAGTTCTTC.